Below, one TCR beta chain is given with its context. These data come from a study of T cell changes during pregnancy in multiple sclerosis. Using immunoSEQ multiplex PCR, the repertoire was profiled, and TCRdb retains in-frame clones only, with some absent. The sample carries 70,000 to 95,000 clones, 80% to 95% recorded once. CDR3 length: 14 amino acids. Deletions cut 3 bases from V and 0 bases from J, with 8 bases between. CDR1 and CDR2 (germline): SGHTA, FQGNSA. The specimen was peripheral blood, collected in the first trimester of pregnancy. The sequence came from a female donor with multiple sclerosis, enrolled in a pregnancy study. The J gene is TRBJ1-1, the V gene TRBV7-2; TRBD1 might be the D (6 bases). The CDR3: CASSFGQMNTEAFF. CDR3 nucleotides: TGTGCCAGCAGCTTCGGACAGATGAACACTGAAGCTTTCTTT.